This T cell receptor (beta chain) originates from a study of blood T cell repertoires in COVID-19. Study as a whole: Spain, Italy and the United States supplied samples that represented acute and convalescent COVID-19. Sources were T cells, B-cell-depleted T cells, or PBMCs; the material itself was cDNA or gDNA.

Original analysis: Estimates of nucleated cell counts were drawn from the amplification of reference gene primers. The data were produced by immunoSEQ multiplex PCR, yet TCRdb's version contains in-frame clones alone and is incomplete. V, J and clone size derive from that table, while D and trimming were established from the DNA sequence. This table has roughly 98,000 clones, approximately 86% appearing once. The specimen was peripheral blood. The receptor comes from a woman in her seventies with active or convalescent COVID-19.

CDR3 in DNA: TGTGCCAGCAGTGAAGGTGACAGGGTCTGGAATCGCAATCAGCCCCAGCATTTT. This codes for CASSEGDRVWNRNQPQHF. The chain links TRBV6-1 to TRBJ1-5, with 7 bases aligning to TRBD1. Germline assignment: CDR1 MNHNS and CDR2 SASEGT. Germline trimming cut 1 base from V and 2 bases from J; bases unmatched to any gene: 11. This CDR3 has 18 residues.